Presented here are 32 T cell receptor beta chains from one specimen sequenced in a study of control samples from healthy donors and cancer patients. Sequencing was performed with immunoSEQ multiplex PCR; in TCRdb, only in-frame clones are kept and a portion is missing. Seen here are 74,000 or so clones, 89% observed once, and the top ten hold under 7.5%. The specimen was blood. The receptor set was obtained from a man aged 45 to 65 in good health.

The chain uses TRBV5-1 and TRBJ2-5; no clear D. Germline CDR1 is SGHRS and CDR2 is YFSETQ. This CDR3 is built from 14 residues. V lost 2 bases, J lost 3 bases, and 11 bases lay in between. For the CDR3, the DNA is TGCGCCAGCAGCTTCGGACGGATAGAAGAGACCCAGTACTTC. This encodes CASSFGRIEETQYF.

CDR3 nucleotides: TGTGCCAGCAGTTCCGTCCGGGTTCAGAACACTGAAGCTTTCTTT. This translates into CASSSVRVQNTEAFF. The rearrangement joins TRBV6-2 or TRBV6-3 to TRBJ1-1; no reliable D call. The CDR3 sequence is 15 residues long. Germline CDR1 reads MNHEY; CDR2 reads SVGEGT. The V gene lost 4 bases and the J gene lost 1 base, with 13 bases spanning the gap.

The J gene is TRBJ1-6, the V gene TRBV5-1; 7 nucleotides match TRBD1. The germline gives CDR1 SGHRS, CDR2 YFSETQ. With V trimmed by 2 bases and J by 10 bases, 6 bases remained unmatched. This CDR3 has 14 residues. In DNA form, the CDR3 reads TGCGCCAGCAGCTTCGACAGGGCTGAATCACCCCTCCACTTT. It encodes CASSFDRAESPLHF.

This sequence joins TRBV2 and TRBJ2-5; D is undetermined. The CDR3 is made up of 11 amino acids. V lost 8 bases to trimming and J lost 3 bases, with 7 bases between them. CDR1 and CDR2 (germline): SNHLY, FYNNEI. The CDR3 loop is CASGTEETQYF. In nucleotides, the CDR3 is TGTGCCAGCGGAACAGAAGAGACCCAGTACTTC.

Concerning this clone itself: Other DNA variants within this sample encode the same CDR3. The chain joins TRBV5-1 to TRBJ2-6; a possible D gene is TRBD1 (6 bases). Germline CDR1 is SGHRS and CDR2 is YFSETQ. The V gene lost 1 base and the J gene lost 3 bases, with 8 bases spanning the gap. The CDR3 is made up of 15 amino acids. In nucleotides, the CDR3 is TGCGCCAGCAGCTTGACAGGGAGTGGGGCCAACGTCCTGACTTTC. This encodes CASSLTGSGANVLTF.

The gene calls are TRBV30 and TRBJ2-7; D is unclear. This CDR3 has 11 amino acids. CDR1 is GTSNPN and CDR2 is SVGIG in the germline V gene (reference sequence). Trimming removed 0 bases at V and 7 bases at J, with 7 bases between. CDR3 region: CAWSVVTEQYF. CDR3 DNA sequence: TGTGCCTGGAGTGTCGTGACGGAGCAGTACTTC.

This chain links TRBV2 with TRBJ2-7, with 9 bases identical to TRBD2. CDR3 length: 16 residues. The germline gives CDR1 SNHLY, CDR2 FYNNEI. J was trimmed by 2 bases and V by 1 base; bases with no gene match: 6. This CDR3 is CASSEGSGGTPYEQYF. CDR3 bases: TGTGCCAGCAGTGAAGGAAGCGGGGGGACCCCCTACGAGCAGTACTTC.

The J gene is TRBJ1-6, the V gene TRBV19, with D tentatively TRBD1 (6 bases). V was shortened by 5 bases and J by 4 bases, with 15 bases between the two germline ends. There are 16 residues in the CDR3. Germline CDR1 LNHDA, CDR2 SQIVND (reference sequence). The CDR3 spells CASSAPGHSYNSPLHF. The CDR3, as DNA: TGTGCCAGTAGTGCTCCGGGACATTCGTATAATTCACCCCTCCACTTT.

The V gene is TRBV5-6, the J gene TRBJ1-6; D is uncertain. V gave up 0 bases and J gave up 8 bases, with 9 bases separating them. The CDR3 is 14 amino acids. Looked up from germline, CDR1 is SGHDT and CDR2 is YYEEEE. Here the CDR3 DNA reads TGTGCCAGCAGCTTGGCCAAAAAGGATTCACCCCTCCACTTT. Amino acids: CASSLAKKDSPLHF.

The J gene is TRBJ2-5, the V gene TRBV7-9, with D possibly matching TRBD2 (5 bases). V lost 5 bases to trimming and J lost 1 base, with 11 bases between them. Germline assignment: CDR1 SEHNR and CDR2 FQNEAQ (reference sequence). This CDR3 comprises 14 residues. The CDR3 region is CASSIPRGQETQYF. CDR3 sequence (DNA): TGTGCCAGCAGCATACCTCGGGGCCAAGAGACCCAGTACTTC.

CDR3 DNA sequence: TGTGCCAGCTCACCATCCGGTGGTTTGAACACTGAAGCTTTCTTT. This codes for CASSPSGGLNTEAFF. The genes are TRBV18 and TRBJ1-1, with D unresolved. Trimming removed 2 bases at V and 0 bases at J, with 10 bases between. The CDR3 covers 15 residues. Per germline, CDR1 KGHSH and CDR2 LQKENI.

The chain recombines TRBV7-9 with TRBJ2-5; D unclear. Germline V gene lookup returns CDR1 SEHNR and CDR2 FQNEAQ (reference sequence). With 3 bases removed from V and 0 bases from J, the gap between germline ends came to 11 bases. The CDR3 sequence is 15 residues long. This CDR3 is CASSFSTTYQETQYF. In nucleotides, the CDR3 is TGTGCCAGCAGCTTCTCTACTACTTACCAAGAGACCCAGTACTTC.

The J gene is TRBJ1-3, the V gene TRBV7-8; D is undetermined. CDR3 size: 12 residues. Trimming pared 5 bases from V and 3 bases from J, leaving 5 bases between. CDR1 is SGHVS, CDR2 FQNEAQ, per germline. CDR3 DNA: TGTGCCAGCAGCCAGAGTGGAAACACCATATATTTT. This gives the protein CASSQSGNTIYF. The variable domain in full, completed from reference TRBV7-8 and TRBJ1-3, reads GAGVSQSPRYKVAKRGQDVALRCDPISGHVSLFWYQQALGQGPEFLTYFQNEAQLDKSGLPSDRFFAERPEGSVSTLKIQRTQQEDSAVYLCASSQSGNTIYFGEGSWLTVV.

The CDR3 region is CASSQVRLHEAFF. In DNA form, the CDR3 reads TGCGCCAGCAGCCAAGTACGCCTGCATGAAGCTTTCTTT. This chain uses TRBV4-1 with TRBJ1-1; no clear D gene. The CDR3 totals 13 residues. Trimming removed 1 base at V and 7 bases at J, with 10 bases between. Germline V CDR1 and CDR2: MGHRA, YSYEKL.

This rearrangement joins TRBV18 to TRBJ1-1; 9 positions match TRBD1. The V segment lost 0 bases and the J segment 3 bases; nucleotides outside the gene matches: 17. The CDR3 contains 20 residues. Germline values: CDR1 KGHSH, CDR2 LQKENI. In DNA, the CDR3 is TGTGCCAGCTCACCACCCGGGACAGGGTTTCAAAGGGACTCGGACACTGAAGCTTTCTTT. This encodes CASSPPGTGFQRDSDTEAFF.

This chain connects TRBV30 to TRBJ1-1; D gene ambiguous. This CDR3 region has 14 residues. Germline V lookup: CDR1 GTSNPN, CDR2 SVGIG (reference sequence). V dropped 4 bases and J dropped 5 bases, with 17 bases sitting between them. The CDR3: CAWKAPSVQTEAFF. The CDR3 bases are TGTGCCTGGAAGGCCCCCTCCGTTCAGACTGAAGCTTTCTTT.

This chain uses TRBV4-1 with TRBJ1-1; possibly TRBD1 for D (5 bases). Per germline, CDR1 MGHRA and CDR2 YSYEKL. Deletions cut 4 bases from V and 11 bases from J, with 17 bases between. The CDR3 is 13 residues long. The CDR3 loop is CASSPGPGFLAFF. Here the CDR3 DNA reads TGCGCCAGCAGCCCGGGGCCGGGATTCTTGGCTTTCTTT.

The chain has TRBV2 and TRBJ1-2; 9 nucleotides agree with TRBD1. This CDR3 has 17 amino acids. V lost 3 bases, J lost 5 bases, and 13 bases stayed unmatched. CDR1 is SNHLY, CDR2 FYNNEI, per germline. Here the CDR3 DNA reads TGTGCCAGCAGTGACCCGGGACAGGGAATCAACGTTTATGGCTACACCTTC. The encoded protein is CASSDPGQGINVYGYTF.

This chain connects TRBV5-1 to TRBJ1-1; D perhaps matches TRBD1 (5 bases). Trimming stripped 3 bases from V and 5 bases from J, with 11 bases between. This CDR3 has 13 residues. The germline V gene encodes CDR1 SGHRS and CDR2 YFSETQ. CDR3 sequence (DNA): TGCGCCAGCAGCTGGGGCCAGGCGACTGAAGCTTTCTTT. Its protein product is CASSWGQATEAFF.

The genes are TRBV29-1 and TRBJ2-2; D not resolved. This CDR3 is 13 amino acids long. Germline values: CDR1 SQVTM, CDR2 ANQGSEA. V was clipped by 3 bases and J by 3 bases, with 8 bases between them. The chain's CDR3 is CSVEAHDTGELFF. The CDR3 DNA reads as TGCAGCGTTGAGGCCCATGACACCGGGGAGCTGTTTTTT.

V usage is TRBV6-5 and J usage is TRBJ2-5; D remains ambiguous. This CDR3 contains 14 residues. CDR1 MNHEY and CDR2 SVGAGI come from the germline V gene. V shed 4 bases and J shed 2 bases, with 11 bases lying between them. In nucleotides, the CDR3 is TGTGCCAGCAGTTTGGGGTCTACACAAGAGACCCAGTACTTC. As protein: CASSLGSTQETQYF.

The J gene is TRBJ2-3, the V gene TRBV5-6, with D tentatively TRBD2 (6 bases). Germline CDR1 and CDR2: SGHDT and YYEEEE. Trimming took off 7 bases at V and 0 bases at J, with 9 bases between the two ends. The CDR3 is 13 residues long. The CDR3 reads CASWRVSTDTQYF. In nucleotides, the CDR3 is TGTGCCAGCTGGAGGGTCAGCACAGATACGCAGTATTTT.

This chain links TRBV27 with TRBJ1-2; 7 bases fit TRBD1. The CDR3 is 15 amino acids. Germline trimming cut 5 bases from V and 4 bases from J; bases unmatched to any gene: 10. Germline V gene sequence: CDR1 MNHEY, CDR2 SMNVEV (reference sequence). The CDR3 sequence: CASSAKQGIGYGYTF. CDR3 bases: TGTGCCAGCAGTGCTAAACAGGGGATAGGCTATGGCTACACCTTC.

The chain joins TRBV5-1 to TRBJ2-3; either TRBD1 or TRBD2 may fit D (7 bases each). V was trimmed by 3 bases and J by 3 bases, leaving 26 bases between them. Germline V gives CDR1 SGHRS, CDR2 YFSETQ. CDR3 size: 19 residues. CDR3: CASSSPHPDRDGGTDTQYF. The DNA of the CDR3 is TGCGCCAGCAGCTCACCCCATCCCGACAGGGACGGGGGGACAGATACGCAGTATTTT.

V gene TRBV4-3 combines with J gene TRBJ1-2, with TRBD1 as a possible D gene (5 bases). Per germline, CDR1 LGHNA and CDR2 YSLEER. CDR3 length: 14 residues. V was clipped by 0 bases and J by 6 bases, with 11 bases between them. CDR3 residues: CASSQDPGEHGYTF. The CDR3 DNA is TGCGCCAGCAGCCAAGATCCGGGGGAACATGGCTACACCTTC.

This sequence joins TRBV25-1 and TRBJ2-3; 8 bases agree with TRBD1. The germline V gene has CDR1 MGHDK and CDR2 SYGVNS. The CDR3 is 14 amino acids. Trimming cost V 5 bases and J 4 bases; bases outside gene matches: 5. The CDR3 loop is CASSPTGGSDTQYF. In DNA, the CDR3 is TGTGCCAGCAGTCCCACAGGGGGATCAGATACGCAGTATTTT.

This chain uses TRBV6-2 or TRBV6-3 with TRBJ2-5, with 7 bases that match TRBD2. The J segment lost 4 bases and the V segment lost 4 bases, leaving 6 bases of the junction unmatched. This CDR3 contains 14 residues. Germline V gives CDR1 MNHEY, CDR2 SVGEGT. The CDR3 nucleotides read TGTGCCAGCAGTTCTGTAGCGGGCGTAGAGACCCAGTACTTC. As protein: CASSSVAGVETQYF.

This clone has just one count. The chain combines TRBV3-1 (or the pseudogene TRBV3-2) with TRBJ2-5; no firm D call. CDR3 length: 14 residues. V shed 1 base and J shed 2 bases, with 8 bases lying between them. The germline gives CDR1 LGHDT, CDR2 YNNKEL (reference sequence). The CDR3 reads CASSQADIQETQYF. As DNA, the CDR3 is TGTGCCAGCAGCCAAGCCGACATTCAAGAGACCCAGTACTTC.

This chain joins TRBV29-1 and TRBJ2-7; D gene ambiguous. The CDR3 contains 11 residues. The V end lost 3 bases, the J end lost 11 bases, and 14 bases lay between the germline ends. Germline V gene data show CDR1 as SQVTM and CDR2 as ANQGSEA. Here the CDR3 reads CSVDLAGVEYF. In DNA, the CDR3 is TGCAGCGTTGACCTGGCAGGAGTCGAGTACTTC.

V usage is TRBV5-4 and J usage is TRBJ2-7; the D gene is possibly TRBD2 (6 bases). Germline-derived CDR1 and CDR2 are SGHNT and YYREEE (reference sequence). The V end lost 4 bases, the J end lost 5 bases, and 19 bases lay between the germline ends. CDR3 length equals 15 residues. The CDR3 coding sequence is TGTGCCAGCAGCCTTCGGGACTTGCGTCCCCACGAGCAGTACTTC. It is translated as CASSLRDLRPHEQYF.

The chain joins TRBV5-1 to TRBJ2-7, with D possibly TRBD1 on 6 matching bases. This CDR3 is 14 amino acids long. V was pared by 2 bases and J by 2 bases, with 11 bases between. The V gene's germline CDR1 is SGHRS and CDR2 YFSETQ. This CDR3 is CASSFARGPYEQYF. In nucleotides, the CDR3 is TGCGCCAGCAGCTTCGCCAGGGGTCCCTACGAGCAGTACTTC.

A few counts support this clone. The chain couples TRBV18 to TRBJ2-1; D gene uncertain. The germline V and J ends were trimmed by 2 bases and 3 bases, with 11 bases remaining between them. The CDR3 totals 15 residues. CDR1 is KGHSH, CDR2 LQKENI, per germline. CDR3 residues: CASSPGQVNYNEQFF. The CDR3 region has the DNA TGTGCCAGCTCACCAGGCCAGGTAAACTACAATGAGCAGTTCTTC.